The following is a TCR beta chain sequence with its context. This sample is part of a study of blood T cell repertoires in COVID-19. Study-wide background: Specimens from acute and convalescent COVID-19 originated in the United States, Italy and Spain. In each case, the material was cDNA or gDNA derived from T cells, B-cell-depleted T cells, or PBMCs.

Under the authors' procedure: Reference gene primer amplification gave estimated nucleated cell counts. Sequencing used immunoSEQ multiplex PCR; TCRdb keeps in-frame clones, though not all of them. That table furnishes V, J and clone size, whereas the DNA furnished D and trimming. Of 53,000 or so clones in the sample, 70% to 85% are singletons; the top ten hold 3.5%. The CDR3 is 14 amino acids. V lost 4 bases and J 5 bases, leaving 14 bases between the germline ends. Germline assignment: CDR1 MGHRA and CDR2 YSYEKL. The material sequenced was peripheral blood. This clonotype was obtained from a man between 60 and 70 years old with acute or convalescent COVID-19. The rearrangement joins TRBV4-1 to TRBJ1-1; D is perhaps TRBD1 (5 bases). CDR3 nucleotide sequence: TGCGCCAGCAGCCGCGAGACAGTTGATACTGAAGCTTTCTTT. This sequence encodes CASSRETVDTEAFF.